This TCR beta chain was identified in a study of cytomegalovirus exposure and HLA in healthy donors. For the study at large: Ancestry clustering placed more than 80% of 300 to 400 genotyped donors in the Caucasian-associated cluster.

60 Vbeta and 13 Jbeta primers were used in PCR. Generated by immunoSEQ multiplex PCR, the TCRdb table keeps only in-frame clones and is missing some. The sample carries 95,000 to 100,000 clones, approximately 76% recorded once. About this clone itself: Its antigen remains unidentified.

Whole-study findings and limits: Under in vitro conditions, three CMV-associated chains were confirmed as specific for CMV antigens.

Participants comprised healthy donors of bone marrow. The V gene's germline CDR1 is SNHLY and CDR2 FYNNEI. V was clipped by 7 bases and J by 1 base, with 17 bases between them. This CDR3 has 16 residues. This chain connects TRBV2 to TRBJ1-3, with a possible D match to TRBD1 (5 bases). The sequenced material came from PBMCs. This sequence originates from a woman in her sixties in good health and CMV-seropositive. The CDR3 loop is CASKGSARTSGNTIYF. In DNA, the CDR3 is TGTGCCAGCAAGGGGTCAGCCCGGACGTCTGGAAACACCATATATTTT. The full variable domain, rest sourced from reference TRBV2 and TRBJ1-3, is EPEVTQTPSHQVTQMGQEVILRCVPISNHLYFYWYRQILGQKVEFLVSFYNNEISEKSEIFDDQFSVERPDGSNFTLKIRSTKLEDSAMYFCASKGSARTSGNTIYFGEGSWLTVV.